The clone carrying this T cell receptor beta chain appeared a single time. TCRdb re-analysed the 5' RACE reads in MiXCR, keeping a single row per CDR3 protein. The sample comprises about 53,000 distinct CDR3 sequences, about 15% of which are singletons, and roughly a sixth rests with the top ten. The entry originates in a study of T cells of healthy individuals. V was clipped by 4 bases and J by 0 bases, with 7 bases between them. Germline values: CDR1 SGHAT, CDR2 FQNNGV. The CDR3 totals 14 residues. The chain employs TRBV11-2 and TRBJ1-5; no firm D call. This TCR derives from a human donor in good health. DNA of the CDR3: TGTGCCAGCAGCTACACAAGTAGCAATCAGCCCCAGCATTTT. Its translation: CASSYTSSNQPQHF.